Following are 8 T cell receptor beta chains from one sample sequenced in a study of Graves' ophthalmopathy and Graves' hyperthyroidism. Investigators amplified TCR beta CDR3 regions from RNA transcripts. An initial RT-PCR round employing HTBI primers preceded a second-round multiplex PCR. One entry per CDR3 protein results from TCRdb running MiXCR on the multiplex PCR reads. The table has about 740,000 distinct CDR3 sequences, 35% to 50% seen once; the top ten hold 44%. Sequencing used peripheral blood. Every receptor here comes from an adult man with Graves' ophthalmopathy.

This clonotype was seen only once. One end of the junction is discordant with germline, which a read error may explain. The chain combines TRBV10-3 with TRBJ2-7; 10 positions agree with TRBD1. CDR1 is ENHRY and CDR2 is SYGVKD in the germline V gene. This CDR3 comprises 16 residues. The chain's CDR3 is CASSYSSGQGLGEQYF. DNA for the CDR3: TGTGCCAGCAGTTACTCGTCGGGACAGGGGCTAGGGGAGCAGTACTTC.

The sample holds a few counts of this clonotype. The V call is TRBV7-8, the J call TRBJ2-2; TRBD2 matches 10 bases. Germline CDR1 is SGHVS and CDR2 is FQNEAQ. The V and J ends lost 5 bases and 9 bases, in that order; junction bases with no gene match: 15. There are 17 residues in the CDR3. CDR3 sequence (DNA): TGTGCCAGCAGCATACTGGCTAGCGGGGGCCTACACCGGGAGCTGTTTTTT. Protein: CASSILASGGLHRELFF.

This sequence joins TRBV9 and TRBJ2-7, with 8 bases that match TRBD2. The germline CDR1 and CDR2 sequences are SGDLS and YYNGEE. The CDR3 sequence is 16 residues long. Trimming took 0 bases from V and 0 from J; bases not matched to a gene: 5. Here the CDR3 reads CASSVGARGASYEQYF. The CDR3 coding sequence is TGTGCCAGCAGCGTAGGGGCGCGGGGGGCCTCCTACGAGCAGTACTTC.

This chain connects TRBV20-1 to TRBJ2-5, with 9 bases that match TRBD1. This CDR3 contains 14 residues. V shed 5 bases, J shed 5 bases, and the junction held 9 bases outside the gene matches. Germline V lookup: CDR1 DFQATT, CDR2 SNEGSKA (reference sequence). The CDR3 is CSARDRESQETQYF. The CDR3 nucleotides read TGCAGTGCTCGGGACAGGGAAAGTCAGGAGACCCAGTACTTC.

In the case of this clonotype: At one boundary the junction diverges from the germline segment, which might be a read error. The gene calls are TRBV2 and TRBJ2-7, with TRBD2 identical over 8 bases. CDR1 and CDR2 from the germline V gene are SNHLY and FYNNEI. This CDR3 is 18 amino acids long. CDR3 coding DNA: TGCGCCAGCAGCCCGGTCGGTAGCGGGACACCAAGTTTCTACGAGCAGTACTTC. Protein: CASSPVGSGTPSFYEQYF. Variable domain in full (rest from reference TRBV2 and TRBJ2-7): EPEVTQTPSHQVTQMGQEVILRCVPISNHLYFYWYRQILGQKVEFLVSFYNNEISEKSEIFDDQFSVERPDGSNFTLKIRSTKLEDSAMYFCASSPVGSGTPSFYEQYFGPGTRLTVT.

CDR3: CASSLEAGSIFHEQYF. The DNA for the CDR3 is TGTGCCAGCAGCTTAGAAGCAGGTTCAATATTCCACGAGCAGTACTTC. This chain joins TRBV7-6 and TRBJ2-7; D is unclear. Trimming stripped 1 base from V and 5 bases from J, with 18 bases between. Germline V CDR1 and CDR2: SGHVS, FNYEAQ. There are 16 residues in the CDR3.

The chain combines TRBV7-9 with TRBJ1-3; no clear D. The CDR3 has 15 amino acids. The V end was cut by 4 bases, the J end by 0 bases, with 10 bases between. Germline lookup yields CDR1 SEHNR and CDR2 FQNEAQ (reference sequence). The CDR3 region has the DNA TGTGCCAGCAGCTCGACTGCCCGCTCTGGAAACACCATATATTTT. Protein product: CASSSTARSGNTIYF.

As DNA, the CDR3 is TGTGCCAGCAGTTTGTTGGGCACAGGGTCGCGCGAGCAGTACTTC. Translation gives CASSLLGTGSREQYF. This chain links TRBV12-3 or TRBV12-4 with TRBJ2-7, with a weak D call TRBD1 (6 bases). V dropped 3 bases and J dropped 6 bases, with 18 bases sitting between them. This CDR3 spans 15 amino acids.